The TCR beta chain described here comes from a study of cytomegalovirus exposure and HLA in healthy donors. Across the whole study: Unique TCRs from HLA-typed donors, 70 million to 85 million of them, were held in an early data release. Study-wide results and limits: About 87% or about 30% of the time was how often most TCR beta V segments were productive, according to an earlier analysis. What TCR beta sequences reportedly achieved was accurate prediction of HLA-A and HLA-B alleles in most subjects.

V lost 3 bases to trimming and J lost 5 bases, with 14 bases between them. Germline V gene lookup returns CDR1 MDHEN and CDR2 SYDVKM. The CDR3 sequence is 15 residues long. About this clone: Antigen: not known.

The PCR made use of 60 Vbeta and 13 Jbeta primers. Only in-frame clones appear in the TCRdb table, and some are missing; sequencing was by immunoSEQ multiplex PCR. The table shows about 190,000 clones, with roughly three quarters occurring only once. The TCR sequence derives from a woman in her forties or fifties in good health and CMV-seronegative. This chain uses TRBV28 with TRBJ1-5; D may be TRBD1 (5 bases). The sequencing input was PBMCs. CDR3 amino acids: CASSFQGTAHQPQHF. Written as DNA, the CDR3 is TGTGCCAGCAGTTTCCAGGGTACGGCACATCAGCCCCAGCATTTT. Looking up the rest from reference TRBV28 and TRBJ1-5 gives the full variable domain: DVKVTQSSRYLVKRTGEKVFLECVQDMDHENMFWYRQDPGLGLRLIYFSYDVKMKEKGDIPEGYSVSREKKERFSLILESASTNQTSMYLCASSFQGTAHQPQHFGDGTRLSIL.